The rows below give T cell receptor beta chains drawn from one sample of a study of Tregs in tolerant kidney transplant recipients. Produced via immunoSEQ multiplex PCR; TCRdb's table is partial and in-frame only. Of over 50,000 clones in the sample, approximately 85% were seen once. Sequenced here: Tregs from blood, sampled before the transplant. Every receptor here comes from a human donor who received a combined kidney and bone marrow transplant. The conserved cysteine and the conserved F or W are not part of the CDR3 here. Not all rows give a size; the values are once, few, many and, for expanded clones, a class.

v_gene	abundance	CDR3aa
TRBV6-5	NA	ASSYAGEIYNEQF
TRBV27	once	ASSLVQGGSYEQY
TRBV28	once	ASSQRGNTEAF
TRBV7-2	NA	ASSQGQGAHTGELF
TRBV5-5	NA	ASSAGGTYGYT
TRBV14	NA	ASSQDWWTGGWYGYT
TRBV11-2	NA	ASSWGQGSPETQY
TRBV19	once	ASSSPNRGRPQPQH
TRBV7-2	NA	ASKDIQNTEAF
TRBV6-6	NA	ASSYAKNTEAF
TRBV7-8	NA	ASSRTGIYGYT
TRBV19	NA	ASSATGERETQY
TRBV6-6	few	ASSNAQGNQPQH
TRBV7-9	NA	ASSLGAGLQKKSAYEQY
TRBV11-2	NA	ASPDPPQY
TRBV5-1	once	ASSSSPGGPDTQY
TRBV7-2	medium-sized	ASSPGLNSYGYT
TRBV5-5	NA	ASSLNGRYTGELF
TRBV27	once	ASSPTVRAYEQY
TRBV5-5	NA	ASSLLQGTGNTIY
TRBV30	NA	AWRARDWKNIQY
TRBV19	NA	ASRPRDRGQELF
TRBV7-9	NA	ASSARANNEQF
TRBV5-1	NA	ASSPERGVYEQY
TRBV27	NA	ASSDYRDYPQETQY
TRBV29-1	NA	SVEEGANGYT
TRBV11-3	NA	ASSLGGNSPLH
TRBV2	NA	ASSPRWTGVRRSDYEQY
TRBV4-1	NA	ASSQDGLAEQY
TRBV6-7	NA	ASSYSTRDQPQH
TRBV5-4	NA	ASSLGWADSPLH
TRBV28	once	ASGRDQETQY
TRBV7-9	NA	ASSFGPSTDTQY
TRBV29-1	NA	SVERPGHQGGLEQF
TRBV19	NA	ASKDSTNYGYT
TRBV28	NA	ASSLEKTGTDTQY
TRBV7-9	NA	ASSLMRDTEAF
TRBV5-4	NA	ASSLDRGGSYNSPLH
TRBV29-1	NA	SIRDNHDEQY
TRBV13	NA	ASSLRGGGVTSYEQY